The rows below give T cell receptor beta chains drawn from one sample of a study of T cells in Graves' hyperthyroidism and ophthalmopathy. TCRdb ran MiXCR on the multiplex PCR reads and lists one entry per CDR3 protein. The table includes around 580,000 distinct CDR3 sequences, 15% to 20% detected once. Sequencing used blood. The source is a woman aged 18-29 years with Graves' hyperthyroidism. CDR3s include the opening cysteine and the closing phenylalanine or tryptophan. The D gene is left open where the match is weak. Only some rows state a clone size, as once, few, many or a class for expanded clones.

>13|few|TRBJ2-5|TRBV4-3|NA
CASSQGGSETQYF
TGCGCCAGCAGCCAAGGGGGCTCAGAGACCCAGTACTTC
>16|many|TRBJ2-7|TRBV5-4|NA
CASSLDGGTSSYEQYF
TGTGCCAGCAGCTTGGACGGGGGGACAAGCTCCTACGAGCAGTACTTC
>12|few|TRBJ1-2|TRBV29-1|NA
CSVEGSRGGYTF
TGCAGCGTTGAAGGGTCCCGGGGCGGCTACACCTTC
>15|many|TRBJ2-7|TRBV12-3/TRBV12-4|TRBD2
CASSLGGLAFYEQYF
TGTGCCAGCAGTTTAGGGGGACTAGCATTCTACGAGCAGTACTTC
>15|many|TRBJ2-4|TRBV15|NA
CATSRSKGGKNIQYF
TGTGCCACCAGCAGATCTAAGGGCGGCAAAAACATTCAGTACTTC
>20|many|TRBJ2-3|TRBV25-1|NA
CASSERISLWSGRRTDTQYF
TGTGCCAGCAGTGAAAGAATCTCCCTTTGGTCAGGCCGGAGAACAGATACGCAGTATTTT
>15|NA|TRBJ2-7|TRBV3-1|TRBD2
CASSQTLAGDYEQYF
TGTGCCAGCAGCCAAACGCTAGCGGGGGACTACGAGCAGTACTTC
>13|many|TRBJ2-1|TRBV11-3|TRBD1
CASSRQGDNEQFF
TGTGCCAGCAGCCGACAGGGCGACAATGAGCAGTTCTTC
>16|few|TRBJ2-7|TRBV28|TRBD1
CASSYSSGTGSSEQYF
TGTGCCAGCAGCTACTCTAGTGGGACAGGGTCGTCCGAGCAGTACTTC
>13|NA|TRBJ2-5|TRBV12-3/TRBV12-4|NA
CASTIRGGETQYF
TGTGCCAGTACGATCCGGGGCGGAGAGACCCAGTACTTC
>16|few|TRBJ2-5|TRBV6-1|NA
CASSEAPGSYQETQYF
TGTGCCAGCAGTGAAGCCCCAGGATCGTACCAAGAGACCCAGTACTTC
>17|NA|TRBJ2-7|TRBV28|NA
CASSLINEWHPDHEQYF
TGTGCCAGCAGTTTAATCAATGAATGGCACCCGGATCACGAGCAGTACTTC
>14|NA|TRBJ1-6|TRBV5-1|TRBD1
CASSLQGDGSPLHF
TGCGCCAGCAGCTTACAGGGGGATGGATCACCCCTCCACTTT
>16|NA|TRBJ2-5|TRBV20-1|TRBD2
CSARDELAGVFSPQYF
TGCAGTGCTAGAGATGAACTAGCGGGGGTCTTTTCGCCCCAGTACTTC
>15|few|TRBJ2-1|TRBV14|NA
CASSQQQGPYNEQFF
TGTGCCAGCAGCCAACAACAGGGCCCCTACAATGAGCAGTTCTTC
>15|NA|TRBJ2-1|TRBV7-2|TRBD1
CASSLMGQGRNEQFF
TGTGCCAGCAGCTTAATGGGACAGGGCCGCAATGAGCAGTTCTTC
>12|NA|TRBJ2-1|TRBV10-3|NA
CATSESRNEQFF
TGTGCCACCAGTGAGTCAAGGAATGAGCAGTTCTTC
>14|many|TRBJ1-5|TRBV20-1|NA
CSAFVGGSNQPQHF
TGCAGTGCCTTCGTCGGGGGTAGCAATCAGCCCCAGCATTTT